This TCR beta chain was found in a study of blood T cell repertoires in COVID-19. V lost 5 bases, J lost 5 bases, and 13 bases lay in between. The CDR3 is 14 residues long. Germline V lookup: CDR1 MNHEY, CDR2 SVGAGI. Allocation to cohorts depended on clinical history reported by the participants. Donors in Cohort 3 counted as recovered after two negative PCRs, clearance, or symptom resolution. Under the authors' procedure: Cell counts per sample came from amplifying reference gene primers. Profiled with immunoSEQ multiplex PCR; TCRdb holds only in-frame clones, not every one. Clone size and the V and J calls come from that table; the DNA yielded D and trimming. The sample carries some 320,000 clones, approximately 89% recorded once.

Sequences were obtained from PBMCs or T cells enriched from blood (not recorded which). This chain joins TRBV6-5 and TRBJ2-1; a possible D gene is TRBD2 (6 bases). The TCR comes from a woman between 25 and 40 years old who had recovered from COVID-19. CDR3: CASSTAWGDNEQFF. The CDR3 DNA follows: TGTGCCAGCAGTACCGCCTGGGGGGACAATGAGCAGTTCTTC.